The 27 T cell receptor beta chains below all came from one sample that was sequenced in a study of cytomegalovirus exposure and HLA in healthy donors. This table comes from immunoSEQ multiplex PCR, and its TCRdb copy is limited to in-frame clones, with some not included. The sample comprises about 63,000 clones, roughly 94% of which are singletons, and more than 6.5% rests with the top ten. Sequencing used PBMCs. All receptors come from a woman younger than 30 in good health and CMV-seropositive.

The chain joins TRBV5-1 to TRBJ1-2, with a weak D call TRBD1 (5 bases). This CDR3 spans 14 amino acids. With 6 bases removed from V and 2 bases from J, the gap between germline ends came to 14 bases. The V gene's germline CDR1 is SGHRS and CDR2 YFSETQ. CDR3: CASTPGGGNYGYTF. The CDR3, as DNA: TGCGCCAGCACCCCGGGGGGGGGAAACTATGGCTACACCTTC.

The CDR3, as DNA: TGTGCCTGGAGTCGACTAGCAACCTCCCCAGAGACCCAGTACTTC. Amino acid sequence: CAWSRLATSPETQYF. J is TRBJ2-5 and V is TRBV30; 7 nucleotides line up with TRBD2. The junction had 10 bases not matched to a gene; V was cut back by 2 bases and J by 4 bases. CDR1 GTSNPN and CDR2 SVGIG come from the germline V gene (reference sequence). The CDR3 extends over 15 amino acids.

This clone was counted a single time. This chain joins TRBV28 and TRBJ1-4, with 8 positions matching TRBD1. Germline CDR1 is MDHEN and CDR2 is SYDVKM. The CDR3 spans 16 residues. V shed 5 bases, J shed 9 bases, and the junction held 14 bases outside the gene matches. The CDR3 DNA is TGTGCCAGCAGTACGCCTACGACAGGGGTGTTTCAAAAACTGTTTTTT. Residues: CASSTPTTGVFQKLFF. The variable domain in full, with the rest retrieved from reference TRBV28 and TRBJ1-4, is DVKVTQSSRYLVKRTGEKVFLECVQDMDHENMFWYRQDPGLGLRLIYFSYDVKMKEKGDIPEGYSVSREKKERFSLILESASTNQTSMYLCASSTPTTGVFQKLFFGSGTQLSVL.

This clone is a singleton in its sample. V and J are TRBV9 and TRBJ2-7, with 7 bases aligning to TRBD1. The CDR3 is 14 amino acids. Trimming removed 3 bases from V and 3 bases from J; junction bases left unmatched: 6. Germline assignment: CDR1 SGDLS and CDR2 YYNGEE. This chain's CDR3 is CASSGTGTDYEQYF. Here the CDR3 DNA reads TGTGCCAGCAGCGGGACCGGGACAGACTACGAGCAGTACTTC.

The genes are TRBV18 and TRBJ2-1; 11 positions agree with TRBD2. With V trimmed by 3 bases and J by 4 bases, 20 bases remained unmatched. Germline loops: CDR1 KGHSH, CDR2 LQKENI. The CDR3 runs 21 residues. CDR3: CASSPRPRASGGSDRYNEQFF. CDR3 coding DNA: TGTGCCAGCTCACCTAGACCGAGGGCTAGCGGGGGGTCTGATCGGTACAATGAGCAGTTCTTC.

The CDR3 reads CASSQYLPGSSYNSPLHF. In DNA form, the CDR3 reads TGCGCCAGCAGCCAATACTTGCCCGGGAGCTCCTATAATTCACCCCTCCACTTT. The V and J genes are TRBV4-3 and TRBJ1-6, with D hard to call. The germline V and J ends were trimmed by 2 bases and 0 bases, with 14 bases remaining between them. Germline loops: CDR1 LGHNA, CDR2 YSLEER. This CDR3 spans 18 amino acids.

The chain uses TRBV4-1 and TRBJ2-5; TRBD2 might be the D (6 bases). Germline assignment: CDR1 MGHRA and CDR2 YSYEKL. The CDR3 is made up of 15 amino acids. Trimming pared 4 bases from V and 1 base from J, leaving 13 bases between. The CDR3 DNA sequence: TGCGCCAGCAGCCTAATCGGGACTCTCCAAGAGACCCAGTACTTC. The encoded protein is CASSLIGTLQETQYF.

This clone is a singleton in its sample. The chain couples TRBV28 to TRBJ2-5, with no clear D. The CDR3 has 12 residues. Germline values: CDR1 MDHEN, CDR2 SYDVKM. With 5 bases removed from V and 2 bases from J, the gap between germline ends came to 6 bases. The CDR3 DNA sequence: TGTGCCAGCAGTCCCAATCAAGAGACCCAGTACTTC. Translated, it gives CASSPNQETQYF.

This sequence joins TRBV4-3 and TRBJ2-6; D unresolved. The length of the CDR3 is 16 residues. The germline CDR1 and CDR2 sequences are LGHNA and YSLEER. V shed 0 bases and J shed 0 bases, with 6 bases lying between them. The CDR3 sequence is CASSQDSSSGANVLTF. For the CDR3, the DNA is TGCGCCAGCAGCCAAGATAGCAGCTCTGGGGCCAACGTCCTGACTTTC.

The gene calls are TRBV5-1 and TRBJ2-1, with D perhaps matching TRBD2 (6 bases). The CDR3 length is 15 residues. Germline V gene lookup returns CDR1 SGHRS and CDR2 YFSETQ. V was trimmed by 4 bases and J by 7 bases, leaving 18 bases between them. The CDR3 bases are TGCGCCAGCAGCCCCGGGAGCGCCCAGATGAATGAGCAGTTCTTC. Translation gives CASSPGSAQMNEQFF.

The chain uses TRBV5-1 and TRBJ2-3, with 9 bases fitting TRBD1. The ends lost 1 base at V and 6 bases at J; junction bases unmatched: 12. This CDR3 contains 17 residues. Germline-derived CDR1 and CDR2 are SGHRS and YFSETQ. CDR3 in DNA: TGCGCCAGCAGCTTGACTCCGGACAGGGGAATATCTGATACGCAGTATTTT. Amino acids: CASSLTPDRGISDTQYF.

The chain uses TRBV7-8 and TRBJ2-3; weak D call: TRBD2 (6 bases). This CDR3 is 17 amino acids long. Deletions cut 6 bases from V and 0 bases from J, with 19 bases between. Per the germline V gene, CDR1 is SGHVS and CDR2 is FQNEAQ. This CDR3 is CASSTPGTGESTDTQYF. CDR3 nucleotide sequence: TGTGCCAGCAGTACCCCCGGTACGGGGGAGAGCACAGATACGCAGTATTTT.

V and J are TRBV11-1 and TRBJ1-1, with 9 bases that match TRBD1. The J segment lost 3 bases and the V segment lost 7 bases, leaving 3 bases of the junction unmatched. The germline V gene has CDR1 SGHAT and CDR2 FQDESV (reference sequence). The CDR3 length is 13 residues. The CDR3 here is CASTGQGYTEAFF. CDR3 DNA: TGTGCCAGCACCGGACAGGGGTACACTGAAGCTTTCTTT.

This chain joins TRBV28 and TRBJ1-5; D may be TRBD1 (6 bases). The V and J ends lost 6 bases and 1 base respectively, with 13 bases between them. Germline CDR1 MDHEN, CDR2 SYDVKM. The CDR3 has 15 amino acids. The CDR3 nucleotides read TGTGCCAGCAGAGTACAGGGTATAAGCAATCAGCCCCAGCATTTT. Its protein product is CASRVQGISNQPQHF. The complete variable domain, with remaining parts taken from reference TRBV28 and TRBJ1-5, reads DVKVTQSSRYLVKRTGEKVFLECVQDMDHENMFWYRQDPGLGLRLIYFSYDVKMKEKGDIPEGYSVSREKKERFSLILESASTNQTSMYLCASRVQGISNQPQHFGDGTRLSIL.

The chain joins TRBV4-2 to TRBJ2-3; perhaps TRBD2 as D (6 bases). CDR1 LGHNA and CDR2 YNFKEQ come from the germline V gene. The V end lost 4 bases, the J end lost 2 bases, and 16 bases lay between the germline ends. The CDR3 runs 16 residues. The CDR3 loop reads CASSPVTSSSTDTQYF. The DNA for the CDR3 is TGTGCCAGCAGCCCAGTAACTAGCAGCTCCACAGATACGCAGTATTTT.

V usage is TRBV19 and J usage is TRBJ1-2; D unclear. Trimming stripped 10 bases from V and 2 bases from J, with 14 bases between. The CDR3 length is 13 residues. The germline gives CDR1 LNHDA, CDR2 SQIVND (reference sequence). The CDR3 sequence is CATQEVRNYGYTF. The CDR3 nucleotides read TGTGCCACCCAGGAAGTACGGAACTATGGCTACACCTTC.

The rearrangement uses TRBV4-3 and TRBJ2-7, with TRBD1 as a possible D gene (5 bases). The CDR3 totals 15 residues. Germline loops: CDR1 LGHNA, CDR2 YSLEER. V lost 1 base, J lost 3 bases, and 13 bases lay in between. The CDR3 nucleotides read TGCGCCAGCAGCCAAGGGTTCGACAGTTTCTACGAGCAGTACTTC. It codes for CASSQGFDSFYEQYF.

This rearrangement joins TRBV18 to TRBJ2-7, with 7 bases that match TRBD1. The germline gives CDR1 KGHSH, CDR2 LQKENI. Trimming took 2 bases from V and 12 from J; bases not matched to a gene: 10. The CDR3 spans 13 residues. CDR3 nucleotide sequence: TGTGCCAGCTCACCAGTCTGGGACAGTGATCTGTACTTC. Protein product: CASSPVWDSDLYF.

The chain joins TRBV5-1 to TRBJ2-3, with a weak D call TRBD2 (6 bases). This CDR3 contains 15 residues. Germline V lookup: CDR1 SGHRS, CDR2 YFSETQ. V lost 4 bases, J lost 5 bases, and 17 bases lay in between. This chain's CDR3 is CASSPEGRRVDTQYF. DNA of the CDR3: TGCGCCAGCAGCCCGGAGGGCCGTCGCGTAGATACGCAGTATTTT.

The chain links TRBV19 to TRBJ2-3, with 8 nucleotides matching TRBD2. J lost 0 bases, V lost 5 bases, and 7 bases had no gene match. The CDR3 has 16 amino acids. Germline V gives CDR1 LNHDA, CDR2 SQIVND (reference sequence). CDR3 sequence: CASSSGGGPSTDTQYF. In DNA form, the CDR3 reads TGTGCCAGTAGTTCGGGGGGGGGCCCCAGCACAGATACGCAGTATTTT.

The V and J genes are TRBV7-9 and TRBJ1-1; TRBD1 matches 8 bases. The CDR3 loop spans 14 amino acids. Germline V gene sequence: CDR1 SEHNR, CDR2 FQNEAQ (reference sequence). V gave up 5 bases and J gave up 1 base; unmatched junction bases: 3. In DNA, the CDR3 is TGTGCCAGCAGCCCTGGACAGGGGAACACTGAAGCTTTCTTT. This encodes CASSPGQGNTEAFF.

The genes are TRBV5-1 and TRBJ2-2, with 10 bases lining up with TRBD2. The CDR3 extends over 16 amino acids. Germline assignment: CDR1 SGHRS and CDR2 YFSETQ. The V segment lost 6 bases and the J segment 3 bases; nucleotides outside the gene matches: 8. CDR3 loop: CASKGLAEPHTGELFF. The CDR3 DNA reads TGCGCCAGCAAAGGACTAGCGGAGCCCCACACCGGGGAGCTGTTTTTT. Combining the CDR3 with reference TRBV5-1 and TRBJ2-2 gives the whole variable domain KAGVTQTPRYLIKTRGQQVTLSCSPISGHRSVSWYQQTPGQGLQFLFEYFSETQRNKGNFPGRFSGRQFSNSRSEMNVSTLELGDSALYLCASKGLAEPHTGELFFGEGSRLTVL.

The rearrangement joins TRBV28 to TRBJ2-1; 9 nucleotides agree with TRBD2. CDR1 MDHEN and CDR2 SYDVKM come from the germline V gene. The ends lost 6 bases at V and 9 bases at J; junction bases unmatched: 12. The CDR3 contains 15 residues. The CDR3 bases are TGTGCCAGCAGCGCCCCCGGGACTAGCCCTCGTGAGCAGTTCTTC. Encoded protein: CASSAPGTSPREQFF.

The chain joins TRBV29-1 to TRBJ2-1, with 8 bases identical to TRBD2. CDR1 is SQVTM, CDR2 ANQGSEA, per germline. There are 14 residues in the CDR3. The trim removed 4 bases at V and 4 bases at J, leaving 6 bases unmatched. This chain's CDR3 is CSVVLPSGYNEQFF. CDR3 in DNA: TGCAGCGTTGTTCTCCCTAGCGGGTACAATGAGCAGTTCTTC.

This rearrangement joins TRBV18 to TRBJ2-7; TRBD2 is a possible D gene (5 bases). Germline lookup yields CDR1 KGHSH and CDR2 LQKENI. The CDR3 totals 13 residues. The V gene lost 4 bases and the J gene lost 1 base, with 8 bases spanning the gap. The CDR3 DNA follows: TGTGCCAGCTCACTTCCGGGGTCCTACGAGCAGTACTTC. Its protein product is CASSLPGSYEQYF.

The chain joins TRBV7-2 to TRBJ2-3; D perhaps matches TRBD2 (7 bases). The V gene lost 1 base and the J gene lost 1 base, with 12 bases spanning the gap. Germline values: CDR1 SGHTA, CDR2 FQGNSA. The CDR3 consists of 16 residues. The CDR3 spells CASSLVRGPGTDTQYF. As DNA, the CDR3 is TGTGCCAGCAGCTTAGTGCGGGGGCCCGGCACAGATACGCAGTATTTT.

The V call is TRBV28, the J call TRBJ1-4, with TRBD1 matching 8 bases. The CDR3 is 15 amino acids. CDR1 is MDHEN, CDR2 SYDVKM, per germline. Germline trimming cut 3 bases from V and 7 bases from J; bases unmatched to any gene: 7. CDR3 region: CASSFITGGGEKLFF. CDR3 coding DNA: TGTGCCAGCAGTTTTATTACAGGGGGAGGTGAAAAACTGTTTTTT.